This TCR beta chain was identified in a study of blood T cell repertoires in COVID-19 (dated by TCRdb to about 2020). At the level of the whole study: Collaborator samples came from the United States, Italy and Spain and covered acute and convalescent phases of COVID-19. The material from the prospective study consisted of cDNA or gDNA derived from T cells, B-cell-depleted T cells, or PBMCs. A freely available public database, intended as a resource for researchers studying the immune response to SARS-CoV-2, is where the repertoires were released. Samples came from the ongoing ImmuneRACE study (first 160 participants) plus 1,254 subjects from 6 global collaborators. Nearly every sample came with metadata listing a de-identified subject ID, COVID-19 status, age in years and sex. Deeply sampled blood TCRbeta repertoires from subjects exposed to, actively infected with, or recovered from COVID-19 were included in the dataset. Where HLA class I and class II types were available, the types were taken from metadata supplied by the sample provider, not from assay-based typing.

The full study reports these points: The amount of clinical and demographic metadata varied by source and participant and was provided uncurated.

Trimming removed 3 bases from V and 2 bases from J; the gene matches leave 9 bases unexplained. CDR1 and CDR2, looked up from the germline V gene, are SQVTM and ANQGSEA. From the cysteine up to the phenylalanine, the CDR3 has a length of 17 residues. Just the 51-base CDR3 DNA is kept, in frame starting at base 1. Enrolling through a virtual design, the prospective study's participants ranged in age from about 18 to 89 years and lived across 20 to 30 United States geographic areas. Cohort assignment in the prospective study relied on participant-reported clinical history from a screening survey and a study questionnaire. Recovered participants in ImmuneRACE Cohort 3 were defined as having two consecutive negative NP/OP PCR tests, clearance from a healthcare professional, or resolution of symptoms. Each participant in the prospective study had whole blood, serum and a nasopharyngeal or oropharyngeal swab collected by mobile phlebotomists. Over a roughly 2-month period, participants in the prospective study had the option of providing additional blood draws and questionnaires. Prospective study blood samples were shipped either frozen or at room temperature before DNA extraction.

Regarding this clone: Its specific antigen is unknown. No clone much larger than this one lies a single base away; base qualities are absent.

TCRbeta CDR3 regions were amplified from genomic DNA using the immunoSEQ Assay, a bias-controlled multiplex PCR. In the authors' own workflow: The number of nucleated cells in each sample was estimated from the amplification of reference gene primers within the assay. To quantify the absolute abundance of each unique TCRbeta CDR3 rearrangement, sequence reads were collapsed and filtered. For each sample, productive Simpson clonality was calculated as the square root of Simpson's diversity index over productive rearrangements. TCRdb mirrors the immuneACCESS table, restricted to in-frame sequences. Some clones are absent from its copies; in checked studies, under half trace to an unresolved V gene, and the reason for the others is unknown. That table is the source of V, J and clone size, and D and trimming were worked out from the DNA. Here the sample has 490,000 or so clones; less than 90% occur a single time. Around 7.9% of the sample lies in the top ten.

The sequence links TRBV29-1 to TRBJ2-1, with 11 bases matching TRBD2. This receptor was taken from a woman aged 55-70 years who had recovered from COVID-19. Material for sequencing was PBMCs or T cells enriched from blood (not recorded which). This receptor has the CDR3 CSVDGALAGGTYNEQFF. The base sequence is TGCAGCGTTGATGGGGCTCTAGCGGGGGGAACCTACAATGAGCAGTTCTTC.